Following are 29 T cell receptor beta chains from one sample sequenced in a study of blood T cell repertoires in COVID-19 (TCRdb year 2020). Libraries were prepared through the immunoSEQ multiplex PCR assay. TCRdb provides this immuneACCESS table in a form limited to in-frame rearrangements. Some clones are lacking; in checked studies, under half of them reflect an unresolved V gene, and why the rest are absent is not known. Present in this sample are more than 15,000 clones, approximately 91% of which were seen just once. The ten largest clones capture around 9.6% of the sample. Sequencing input: peripheral blood. The source is a man aged 40-55 years with active COVID-19.

The chain joins TRBV27 to TRBJ2-5, with 8 bases that match TRBD1. Trimming took 5 bases from V and 2 from J; bases not matched to a gene: 1. The germline V gene has CDR1 MNHEY and CDR2 SMNVEV (reference sequence). This CDR3 is 13 amino acids long. The CDR3 reads CASSGQGQETQYF. The CDR3 DNA reads TGTGCCAGCAGTGGACAGGGTCAAGAGACCCAGTACTTC.

The chain joins TRBV7-2 to TRBJ2-3; D is perhaps TRBD2 (6 bases). CDR1 SGHTA and CDR2 FQGNSA come from the germline V gene. Trimming stripped 1 base from V and 2 bases from J, with 16 bases between. The CDR3 has 17 residues. The CDR3 nucleotides read TGTGCCAGCAGCTTAGGTTTGGTAGCGGCCTTCACAGATACGCAGTATTTT. Encoded protein: CASSLGLVAAFTDTQYF.

The chain uses TRBV27 and TRBJ1-6; unclear D gene. The V and J ends lost 6 bases and 7 bases respectively, with 16 bases between them. The CDR3 runs to 15 residues. Germline-derived CDR1 and CDR2 are MNHEY and SMNVEV (reference sequence). CDR3 nucleotides: TGTGCCAGCAGAATAGGTGCGGGGTTCAATTCACCCCTCCACTTT. As protein: CASRIGAGFNSPLHF.

The chain uses TRBV28 and TRBJ2-1; D remains ambiguous. V was cut by 5 bases and J by 9 bases, with 20 bases left in between. This CDR3 is built from 15 residues. The germline V gene encodes CDR1 MDHEN and CDR2 SYDVKM. In nucleotides, the CDR3 is TGTGCCAGCAGTCTTACCCCCCCCGCTCCAGGTGAGCAGTTCTTC. It codes for CASSLTPPAPGEQFF.

V and J are TRBV27 and TRBJ2-1, with D unclear. Looked up from germline, CDR1 is MNHEY and CDR2 is SMNVEV (reference sequence). The CDR3 runs 15 residues. V was pared by 1 base and J by 5 bases, with 12 bases between. CDR3 amino acids: CASSLYDGQNNEQFF. Here the CDR3 DNA reads TGTGCCAGCAGTTTATATGATGGGCAGAACAATGAGCAGTTCTTC.

The chain carries TRBV7-9 and TRBJ2-1; 7 nucleotides line up with TRBD2. This CDR3 comprises 16 residues. The germline V gene encodes CDR1 SEHNR and CDR2 FQNEAQ (reference sequence). V dropped 5 bases and J dropped 6; count of bases not matched to a gene: 13. The CDR3 loop is CASSVHVTGGSNEQFF. In nucleotides, the CDR3 is TGTGCCAGCAGCGTTCACGTGACGGGAGGATCCAATGAGCAGTTCTTC.

The V gene is TRBV13, the J gene TRBJ2-5, with 7 bases matching TRBD2. With V trimmed by 5 bases and J by 4 bases, 13 bases remained unmatched. CDR3 length: 16 amino acids. Germline CDR1 reads PRHDT; CDR2 reads FYEKMQ (reference sequence). CDR3 in amino acids: CASSRRTGGSPETQYF. The CDR3 nucleotides read TGTGCCAGCAGCCGTAGAACGGGGGGTAGCCCAGAGACCCAGTACTTC.

The chain employs TRBV12-3 or TRBV12-4 and TRBJ1-3, with D hard to call. The CDR3 length is 13 residues. The V gene lost 5 bases and the J gene lost 0 bases, with 5 bases spanning the gap. Here the CDR3 reads CASSPDSGNTIYF. CDR3 coding DNA: TGTGCCAGCAGTCCAGACTCTGGAAACACCATATATTTT.

The chain joins TRBV10-2 to TRBJ2-3, with 9 bases fitting TRBD1. Trimming at V came to 8 bases and at J to 2 bases, leaving 14 bases not matched to a gene. Germline-derived CDR1 and CDR2 are WSHSY and SAAADI. This CDR3 has 17 residues. The CDR3 loop is CASPPRTGEDNTDTQYF. Written as DNA, the CDR3 is TGCGCCAGCCCCCCTCGGACAGGGGAAGATAACACAGATACGCAGTATTTT.

The rearrangement uses TRBV30 and TRBJ2-3, with a possible D match to TRBD1 (6 bases). This CDR3 contains 15 residues. Between the trimmed V and J ends, which lost 0 bases and 2 bases, there was a span of 12 bases. Germline V lookup: CDR1 GTSNPN, CDR2 SVGIG (reference sequence). The CDR3 nucleotides read TGTGCCTGGAGTGTACACGGACAGATCACAGATACGCAGTATTTT. Translating gives CAWSVHGQITDTQYF.

V usage is TRBV27 and J usage is TRBJ2-7; D gene uncertain. This CDR3 region has 11 residues. Germline V CDR1 and CDR2: MNHEY, SMNVEV (reference sequence). V was cut by 6 bases and J by 6 bases, with 9 bases left in between. CDR3 amino acids: CASSLGPEQYF. DNA for the CDR3: TGTGCCAGCAGCCTAGGTCCCGAGCAGTACTTC.

This clone has more than one count but fewer than ten. The chain joins TRBV11-2 to TRBJ2-7, with 9 bases that match TRBD2. The CDR3 totals 18 residues. Unmatched junction bases numbered 11, after V lost 1 base and J lost 1 base. CDR1 and CDR2 (germline): SGHAT, FQNNGV. The chain's CDR3 is CASSLAPSSGRRSYEQYF. The CDR3 DNA sequence: TGTGCCAGCAGCTTAGCTCCAAGTAGCGGGAGACGATCCTACGAGCAGTACTTC.

V is TRBV9 and J is TRBJ1-3, with D possibly TRBD1 on 6 matching bases. Germline V gene lookup returns CDR1 SGDLS and CDR2 YYNGEE. The CDR3 has 13 amino acids. Trimming took 2 bases from V and 4 from J, leaving 7 bases between them. CDR3 sequence reads: CASSVRGGNTIYF. The CDR3 DNA sequence: TGTGCCAGCAGCGTCAGGGGAGGAAACACCATATATTTT.

CDR3 residues: CSVTGGTGELFF. In DNA form, the CDR3 reads TGCAGCGTTACAGGGGGCACCGGGGAGCTGTTTTTT. The chain is built from TRBV29-1 and TRBJ2-2; 8 positions agree with TRBD1. Germline trimming cut 5 bases from V and 4 bases from J; bases unmatched to any gene: 0. The CDR3 has 12 residues. CDR1 and CDR2 (germline): SQVTM, ANQGSEA.

In its sample, this clone was seen once. The J gene is TRBJ1-6, the V gene TRBV6-4; 9 nucleotides line up with TRBD1. J gave up 10 bases and V 5 bases, and 6 bases lay outside the gene matches. This CDR3 contains 14 residues. The germline V gene encodes CDR1 MRHNA and CDR2 SNTAGT. CDR3 in DNA: TGTGCCAGCAGTCCGGGACAGGGTGACTCACCCCTCCACTTT. Amino acids: CASSPGQGDSPLHF.

The chain uses TRBV27 and TRBJ2-5; no definite D call. V was trimmed by 6 bases and J by 5 bases, leaving 16 bases between them. CDR3 length: 14 amino acids. Germline values: CDR1 MNHEY, CDR2 SMNVEV (reference sequence). The CDR3 here is CASSPRGGWETQYF. The CDR3 nucleotides are TGTGCCAGCAGCCCCCGCGGCGGTTGGGAGACCCAGTACTTC.

The V and J genes are TRBV25-1 and TRBJ2-5; D is possibly TRBD2 (6 bases). CDR3 length: 14 residues. CDR1 is MGHDK and CDR2 is SYGVNS in the germline V gene. V lost 7 bases and J lost 4, with 16 bases in between. CDR3 sequence reads: CASKGTSPAETQYF. CDR3 DNA sequence: TGTGCCAGCAAAGGGACTTCCCCCGCAGAGACCCAGTACTTC.

The rearrangement joins TRBV7-3 to TRBJ2-3; D gene ambiguous. V lost 4 bases and J 4 bases, leaving 9 bases between the germline ends. This CDR3 is built from 13 residues. CDR1 and CDR2 from the germline V gene are SGHTA and FQGTGA. In DNA, the CDR3 is TGTGCCAGCAGCTCCTCTAGGTCAGATACGCAGTATTTT. Translation: CASSSSRSDTQYF.

The J gene is TRBJ1-1, the V gene TRBV12-3 or TRBV12-4; D unclear. The CDR3 is made up of 13 amino acids. Trimming removed 2 bases at V and 3 bases at J, with 7 bases between. The CDR3 bases are TGTGCCAGCAGTTTACAGCAGGACACTGAAGCTTTCTTT. Translated: CASSLQQDTEAFF.

The V and J genes are TRBV6-2 or TRBV6-3 and TRBJ2-2, with D possibly TRBD2 on 6 matching bases. From germline, CDR1 is MNHEY and CDR2 SVGEGT. This CDR3 is 17 amino acids long. V lost 7 bases to trimming and J lost 3 bases, with 21 bases between them. The CDR3 is CASTPLGGNMYTGELFF. For the CDR3, the DNA is TGTGCCAGCACCCCGCTTGGGGGGAATATGTACACCGGGGAGCTGTTTTTT.

The V call is TRBV10-1, the J call TRBJ2-3, with 11 bases identical to TRBD2. The J segment lost 0 bases and the V segment lost 8 bases, leaving 7 bases of the junction unmatched. CDR3 length: 16 residues. CDR1 is WNHNN and CDR2 is SYGVQD in the germline V gene (reference sequence). As DNA, the CDR3 is TGCGCCAGCTGCCTAGCGGGAGGACGGAGCACAGATACGCAGTATTTT. This translates into CASCLAGGRSTDTQYF.

V is TRBV28 and J is TRBJ1-2; D may be TRBD1 (6 bases). Germline V lookup: CDR1 MDHEN, CDR2 SYDVKM. The ends were cut back, 8 bases at V and 1 base at J, with 8 bases in the middle. CDR3 length: 12 residues. As DNA, the CDR3 is TGTGCCAGCCAACAGGGTAACTATGGCTACACCTTC. Residues: CASQQGNYGYTF.

The chain employs TRBV7-6 and TRBJ2-1, with D possibly being TRBD1 (6 bases). CDR1 is SGHVS and CDR2 is FNYEAQ in the germline V gene. The CDR3 consists of 15 residues. V dropped 5 bases and J dropped 0 bases, with 11 bases sitting between them. The DNA of the CDR3 is TGTGCCAGCAGCCGCGGACAGAGCTCCTACAATGAGCAGTTCTTC. Residues: CASSRGQSSYNEQFF.

The V and J genes are TRBV11-2 and TRBJ2-7; D ambiguous. V shed 4 bases and J shed 0 bases, with 7 bases lying between them. CDR3 length equals 13 residues. Germline V gives CDR1 SGHAT, CDR2 FQNNGV. The CDR3 spells CASSYRSSYEQYF. The CDR3 bases are TGTGCCAGCAGCTATCGGAGCTCCTACGAGCAGTACTTC. Using reference TRBV11-2 and TRBJ2-7 for the parts outside the CDR3, the full variable domain is EAGVAQSPRYKIIEKRQSVAFWCNPISGHATLYWYQQILGQGPKLLIQFQNNGVVDDSQLPKDRFSAERLKGVDSTLKIQPAKLEDSAVYLCASSYRSSYEQYFGPGTRLTVT.

V is TRBV15 and J is TRBJ2-2; D remains unclear. The CDR3 has 14 amino acids. Trimming took 4 bases from V and 4 from J, leaving 10 bases between them. CDR1 and CDR2 from the germline V gene are LNHNV and YYDKDF (reference sequence). CDR3 nucleotides: TGTGCCACCAGCATCGCTAGAGGCACCGGGGAGCTGTTTTTT. As protein: CATSIARGTGELFF. Looking up the rest from reference TRBV15 and TRBJ2-2 gives the full variable domain: DAMVIQNPRYQVTQFGKPVTLSCSQTLNHNVMYWYQQKSSQAPKLLFHYYDKDFNNEADTPDNFQSRRPNTSFCFLDIRSPGLGDTAMYLCATSIARGTGELFFGEGSRLTVL.

The chain links TRBV7-2 to TRBJ2-7; the match to TRBD2 covers 9 bases. This CDR3 region has 15 residues. J lost 6 bases, V lost 5 bases, and 11 bases had no gene match. Germline lookup yields CDR1 SGHTA and CDR2 FQGNSA. The CDR3 DNA reads as TGTGCCAGCAGCCTACGAGTAGCGGGAGTTTTCGAGCAGTACTTC. Translating it yields CASSLRVAGVFEQYF.

Details on this clone: One junction end does not reproduce the germline sequence, and a read error may be involved. This chain connects TRBV9 to TRBJ2-1; 9 bases line up with TRBD1. Germline CDR1 and CDR2: SGDLS and YYNGEE. The CDR3 length is 11 residues. CDR3: CRDRAYNEQFF. The CDR3 DNA sequence: TGCCGGGACAGGGCCTACAATGAGCAGTTCTTC.

The chain employs TRBV6-2 or TRBV6-3 and TRBJ1-5; D remains unclear. Trimming pared 0 bases from V and 0 bases from J, leaving 12 bases between. CDR3 length: 17 residues. The germline CDR1 and CDR2 sequences are MNHEY and SVGEGT. CDR3 nucleotide sequence: TGTGCCAGCAGTTACTCGATTGCAGGCCTTAGCAATCAGCCCCAGCATTTT. Its protein is CASSYSIAGLSNQPQHF.

The CDR3 DNA is TGTGCCAGCAGCGAAAGCAGGGTGGCCAATGAGCAGTTCTTC. Residues: CASSESRVANEQFF. The chain combines TRBV7-2 with TRBJ2-1; TRBD1 might be the D (5 bases). This CDR3 contains 14 residues. V lost 5 bases, J lost 6 bases, and 14 bases lay in between. The germline gives CDR1 SGHTA, CDR2 FQGNSA.